A single sample is the source of the 20 T cell receptor beta chains below, sequenced in a study of cytomegalovirus exposure and HLA in healthy donors. The primer mix had 60 Vbeta and 13 Jbeta primers. Only in-frame clones appear in the TCRdb table, and some are missing; sequencing was by immunoSEQ multiplex PCR. The table lists 110,000 or so clones, approximately 80% of them singletons, with 1.5% to 2% in the top ten. The sequencing input was PBMCs. The source of these receptors is a man aged 40-49 years in good health and CMV-seronegative.

With regard to this clone: Within the sample, other DNA sequences also encode this same CDR3. The chain joins TRBV13 to TRBJ2-7; 7 bases map to TRBD1. V shed 2 bases, J shed 4 bases, and the junction held 2 bases outside the gene matches. This CDR3 region has 13 residues. Per the germline V gene, CDR1 is PRHDT and CDR2 is FYEKMQ (reference sequence). The CDR3 sequence: CASSLNRGYEQYF. In nucleotides, the CDR3 is TGTGCCAGCAGCTTAAACAGGGGATACGAGCAGTACTTC. The full variable domain, its missing parts supplied by reference TRBV13 and TRBJ2-7, is AAGVIQSPRHLIKEKRETATLKCYPIPRHDTVYWYQQGPGQDPQFLISFYEKMQSDKGSIPDRFSAQQFSDYHSELNMSSLELGDSALYFCASSLNRGYEQYFGPGTRLTVT.

This clone showed up just a few times. The chain employs TRBV5-1 and TRBJ1-1; 7 bases map to TRBD1. CDR1 and CDR2 from the germline V gene are SGHRS and YFSETQ. After removal of 4 bases from V and 1 base from J, the junction contained 13 bases not matched to a gene. CDR3 length equals 17 residues. CDR3 sequence: CASSGKYSGTENTEAFF. The CDR3, as DNA: TGCGCCAGCAGCGGGAAGTACTCCGGGACAGAGAACACTGAAGCTTTCTTT.

The V call is TRBV5-1, the J call TRBJ2-1; 8 bases line up with TRBD2. CDR1 and CDR2 (germline): SGHRS, YFSETQ. CDR3 length: 16 amino acids. V lost 1 base and J lost 9; bases outside the gene matches: 12. The CDR3 sequence: CASSLHGGRLISEQFF. CDR3 bases: TGCGCCAGCAGCTTGCATGGCGGGAGGCTTATTAGTGAGCAGTTCTTC.

This clone has more than one count but fewer than ten. This same CDR3 is encoded by further DNA sequences in the sample. The CDR3: CASSPPGQGGEKLFF. The CDR3 nucleotides are TGTGCCAGCAGTCCGCCGGGACAGGGTGGGGAAAAACTGTTTTTT. This chain connects TRBV28 to TRBJ1-4; 9 bases are shared with TRBD1. V lost 5 bases to trimming and J lost 8 bases; unmatched junction nucleotides: 9. The CDR3 is 15 residues long. Germline CDR1 reads MDHEN; CDR2 reads SYDVKM.

V and J are TRBV28 and TRBJ1-2, with TRBD1 as a possible D gene (6 bases). Germline V gene sequence: CDR1 MDHEN, CDR2 SYDVKM. There are 14 residues in the CDR3. V lost 3 bases and J lost 4, with 12 bases in between. As DNA, the CDR3 is TGTGCCAGCAGTTTCCGGCAGGGGTCCTATGGCTACACCTTC. It encodes CASSFRQGSYGYTF.

The chain uses TRBV19 and TRBJ2-7; 9 positions agree with TRBD2. CDR1 and CDR2 (germline): LNHDA, SQIVND (reference sequence). The V gene end was trimmed by 0 bases and the J gene end by 6 bases; junction bases not matched to a gene: 9. This CDR3 contains 16 residues. The chain's CDR3 is CASSIDRGSGSSEQYF. The CDR3 DNA follows: TGTGCCAGTAGTATAGATCGGGGTAGCGGGAGCAGCGAGCAGTACTTC.

The chain couples TRBV4-3 to TRBJ1-6; D unclear. Trimming shortened V by 4 bases and J by 6 bases, and 10 bases separated the two germline ends. The CDR3 has 14 residues. Germline-derived CDR1 and CDR2 are LGHNA and YSLEER. The CDR3 here is CASSPTGVNSPLHF. The CDR3 DNA is TGCGCCAGCAGCCCCACCGGTGTTAATTCACCCCTCCACTTT.

The chain couples TRBV4-2 to TRBJ1-2; no definite D call. The CDR3 loop spans 15 amino acids. Germline assignment: CDR1 LGHNA and CDR2 YNFKEQ. V was pared by 0 bases and J by 2 bases, with 10 bases between. The CDR3 nucleotides are TGTGCCAGCAGCCAAGAAAAGAACGCGAACTATGGCTACACCTTC. This encodes CASSQEKNANYGYTF.

Of note for this clone: The junction differs from germline at one of its ends, possibly a read error. The rearrangement links TRBV6-6 to TRBJ1-6, with 9 bases lining up with TRBD1. Germline CDR1 reads MNHNY; CDR2 reads SVGAGI (reference sequence). CDR3 length: 13 residues. CDR3 in amino acids: CASSDSGQGNLHF. The CDR3 region has the DNA TGTGCCAGCAGTGACTCGGGACAGGGAAACCTCCACTTT.

V is TRBV9 and J is TRBJ2-3; 7 nucleotides agree with TRBD2. The V gene end was trimmed by 3 bases and the J gene end by 4 bases; junction bases not matched to a gene: 11. Looked up from germline, CDR1 is SGDLS and CDR2 is YYNGEE. The CDR3 spans 16 residues. DNA of the CDR3: TGTGCCAGCAGCGGACTTGCGGGGGTCCGATCAGATACGCAGTATTTT. It specifies CASSGLAGVRSDTQYF.

This clone showed up just a few times. The V gene is TRBV14, the J gene TRBJ2-5, with 9 bases matching TRBD1. J gave up 5 bases and V 4 bases, and 8 bases lay outside the gene matches. Per the germline V gene, CDR1 is SGHDN and CDR2 is FVKESK. The CDR3 loop spans 15 amino acids. This chain's CDR3 is CASSPRDRAGETQYF. The CDR3, as DNA: TGTGCCAGCAGCCCACGGGACAGGGCCGGCGAGACCCAGTACTTC.

V gene TRBV28 combines with J gene TRBJ2-3, with 10 bases lining up with TRBD2. The V segment lost 7 bases and the J segment 6 bases; nucleotides outside the gene matches: 10. From germline, CDR1 is MDHEN and CDR2 SYDVKM. This CDR3 has 15 amino acids. CDR3 in amino acids: CASKLSGGAWDTQYF. CDR3 nucleotide sequence: TGTGCCAGCAAATTGAGCGGGGGGGCCTGGGATACGCAGTATTTT. The whole variable domain, filled in from reference TRBV28 and TRBJ2-3, reads DVKVTQSSRYLVKRTGEKVFLECVQDMDHENMFWYRQDPGLGLRLIYFSYDVKMKEKGDIPEGYSVSREKKERFSLILESASTNQTSMYLCASKLSGGAWDTQYFGPGTRLTVL.

This chain joins TRBV29-1 and TRBJ2-3; possible D gene TRBD2, 5 bases. The germline V and J ends were trimmed by 1 base and 3 bases, with 8 bases remaining between them. This CDR3 spans 13 amino acids. CDR1 SQVTM and CDR2 ANQGSEA come from the germline V gene. The CDR3 DNA reads as TGCAGCGTTGAAGTAGCGCCGACAGATACGCAGTATTTT. Translated, it gives CSVEVAPTDTQYF.

V gene TRBV18 combines with J gene TRBJ2-5; D is perhaps TRBD2 (6 bases). This CDR3 is 13 amino acids long. Trimming took off 0 bases at V and 7 bases at J, with 9 bases between the two ends. Per the germline V gene, CDR1 is KGHSH and CDR2 is LQKENI. The CDR3 DNA sequence: TGTGCCAGCTCACCACCTGCGGAGGGGACCCAGTACTTC. It is translated as CASSPPAEGTQYF.

The chain combines TRBV4-3 with TRBJ1-6, with 9 bases matching TRBD1. With 2 bases clipped from V and 7 bases from J, the junction kept 6 bases outside the gene matches. CDR3 length: 16 amino acids. Looked up from germline, CDR1 is LGHNA and CDR2 is YSLEER. The CDR3 sequence is CASSQLEGQGNSPLHF. Written as DNA, the CDR3 is TGCGCCAGCAGCCAACTAGAAGGACAGGGGAATTCACCCCTCCACTTT.

The V gene is TRBV27, the J gene TRBJ2-3, with no clear D. Trimming cost V 2 bases and J 13 bases, with 10 bases left between them. This CDR3 is 11 amino acids long. Germline CDR1 reads MNHEY; CDR2 reads SMNVEV (reference sequence). CDR3 residues: CASSLAQRKYF. In DNA, the CDR3 is TGTGCCAGCAGTTTAGCGCAACGCAAGTATTTT.

The rearrangement links TRBV5-1 to TRBJ1-1, with 7 positions matching TRBD1. The germline gives CDR1 SGHRS, CDR2 YFSETQ. The CDR3 runs 15 residues. Losses at the gene ends were 4 bases for V and 6 bases for J; bases not matched to a gene: 12. CDR3 residues: CASSESGTATAEAFF. In DNA, the CDR3 is TGCGCCAGCAGCGAATCCGGGACAGCGACCGCTGAAGCTTTCTTT.

The chain has TRBV9 and TRBJ2-7; perhaps TRBD2 as D (6 bases). Deletions cut 0 bases from V and 4 bases from J, with 11 bases between. Germline CDR1 SGDLS, CDR2 YYNGEE. The CDR3 runs 14 residues. The CDR3 DNA reads TGTGCCAGCAGCGTAGCGGGGCTAGCGTACGAGCAGTACTTC. Its protein is CASSVAGLAYEQYF.

As for this clone: The junction and the germline gene differ at one end; a read error may be behind it. The chain is built from TRBV10-3 and TRBJ1-1; D is ambiguous. The CDR3 covers 13 residues. Germline CDR1 reads ENHRY; CDR2 reads SYGVKD. The chain's CDR3 is CATSGSLNTEAFF. For the CDR3, the DNA is TGTGCCACCAGTGGGTCCCTAAACACTGAAGCTTTCTTT.

This clone was seen a few times. V usage is TRBV30 and J usage is TRBJ2-7; D gene unclear. The CDR3 runs to 15 residues. Trimming removed 1 base from V and 1 base from J, with 14 bases in between. CDR1 is GTSNPN and CDR2 is SVGIG in the germline V gene (reference sequence). CDR3 residues: CAWSAEASGSYEQYF. The CDR3 region has the DNA TGTGCCTGGAGTGCGGAAGCGTCCGGTTCCTACGAGCAGTACTTC.